This T cell receptor beta chain was sequenced during a study of shared clonotypes between healthy human individuals. Naivety among CD8 cells was defined by CD45RO negativity and positive CCR7 selection, thereby excluding terminally differentiated effector memory CD45RA+ cells. Participating donors were healthy, HIV-negative adults free of recent acute infections or vaccinations. The CDR3 has 15 amino acids. CDR1 SEHNR and CDR2 FQNEAQ come from the germline V gene (reference sequence). V trimming: 5 bases; J trimming: 2 bases; junction bases outside the gene matches: 6. Some clones are missing from TCRdb's copy, which holds only in-frame ones; the method was immunoSEQ multiplex PCR. The data hold roughly 890,000 clones, with 85% to 95% observed a single time.

Input material: naive CD8+ T cells sorted from blood. The chain carries TRBV7-9 and TRBJ2-5, with TRBD1 matching over 9 bases. The source of this sequence is a young man in good health. The CDR3 region has the DNA TGTGCCAGCAGCGGCCGGACAGGGGATCAAGAGACCCAGTACTTC. Translating gives CASSGRTGDQETQYF.